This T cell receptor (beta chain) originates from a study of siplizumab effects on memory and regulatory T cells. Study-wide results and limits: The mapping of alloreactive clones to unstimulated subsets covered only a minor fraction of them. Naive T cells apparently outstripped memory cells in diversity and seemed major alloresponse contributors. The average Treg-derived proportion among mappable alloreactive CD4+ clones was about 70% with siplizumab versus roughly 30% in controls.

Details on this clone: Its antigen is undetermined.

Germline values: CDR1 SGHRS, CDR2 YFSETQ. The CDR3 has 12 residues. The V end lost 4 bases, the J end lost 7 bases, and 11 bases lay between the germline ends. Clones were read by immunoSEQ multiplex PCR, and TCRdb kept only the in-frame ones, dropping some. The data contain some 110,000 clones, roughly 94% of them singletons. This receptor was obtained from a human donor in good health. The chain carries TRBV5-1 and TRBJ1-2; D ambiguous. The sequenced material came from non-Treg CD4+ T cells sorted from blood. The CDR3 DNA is TGCGCCAGCAGCGCCTGGGAGTCTGGCTACACCTTC. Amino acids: CASSAWESGYTF.